This TCR beta chain was retrieved from a study of T cells in narcolepsy. General study findings and limits: Healthy controls reportedly lacked the autoreactive clonotypes serially found in patients' blood. Autoreactive HCRT-specific and TRIB2-specific clonotypes were marked in same-patient CSF-versus-blood CD4+ comparisons.

On this clone: Its antigen is still unknown.

Profiled with immunoSEQ multiplex PCR; TCRdb holds only in-frame clones, not every one. The sample has 10,000 to 12,000 clones, approximately 70% seen once. The CDR3 totals 14 residues. Germline loops: CDR1 LGHNA, CDR2 YSLEER. The trim removed 4 bases at V and 1 base at J, leaving 3 bases unmatched. Sequences were obtained from CD45RA- memory CD8+ T cells from PBMCs. The chain joins TRBV4-3 to TRBJ2-5; the match to TRBD2 covers 7 bases. The sequence came from a human donor with narcolepsy. The CDR3 DNA sequence: TGCGCCAGCAGCCTTTGGACTAGCCAAGAGACCCAGTACTTC. Its translation is CASSLWTSQETQYF.